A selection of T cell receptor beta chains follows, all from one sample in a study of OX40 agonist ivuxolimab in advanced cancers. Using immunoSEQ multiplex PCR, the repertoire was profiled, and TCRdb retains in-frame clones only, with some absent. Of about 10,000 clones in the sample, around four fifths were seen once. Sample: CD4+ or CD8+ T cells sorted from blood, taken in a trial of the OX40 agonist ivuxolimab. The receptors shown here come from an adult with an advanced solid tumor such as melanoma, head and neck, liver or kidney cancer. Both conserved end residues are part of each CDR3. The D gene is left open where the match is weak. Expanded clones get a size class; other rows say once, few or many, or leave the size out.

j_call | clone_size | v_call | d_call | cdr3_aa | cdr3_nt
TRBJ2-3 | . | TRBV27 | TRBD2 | CASSHLAGVTDTQYF | TGTGCCAGCAGTCATCTAGCGGGAGTCACAGATACGCAGTATTTT
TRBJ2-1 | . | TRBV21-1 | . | CASSTGTSGGYNEQFF | TGTGCCAGCAGCACCGGGACTAGCGGGGGTTACAATGAGCAGTTCTTC
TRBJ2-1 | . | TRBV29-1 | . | CSVAGGSYNEQFF | TGCAGCGTTGCCGGGGGATCCTACAATGAGCAGTTCTTC
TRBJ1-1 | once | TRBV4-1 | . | CASSQSDTLMTEAFF | TGCGCCAGCAGCCAATCGGACACCCTCATGACTGAAGCTTTCTTT
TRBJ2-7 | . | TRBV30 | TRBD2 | CAWSVLGGSYEQYF | TGTGCCTGGAGTGTACTGGGAGGGAGTTACGAGCAGTACTTC
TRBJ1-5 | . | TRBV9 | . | CASPHTVPVGDSNQPQHF | TGTGCCAGCCCCCATACAGTGCCCGTAGGGGATAGCAATCAGCCCCAGCATTTT
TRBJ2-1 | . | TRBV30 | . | CAWSVVSPGNEQFF | TGTGCCTGGAGTGTAGTATCCCCTGGCAATGAGCAGTTCTTC
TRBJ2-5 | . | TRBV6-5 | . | CATRTLQETQYF | TGTGCCACCCGGACCCTCCAAGAGACCCAGTACTTC
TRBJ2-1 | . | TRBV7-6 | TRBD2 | CASSSFLAGPKENEQFF | TGTGCCAGCAGCTCCTTTCTAGCGGGTCCGAAAGAGAATGAGCAGTTCTTC
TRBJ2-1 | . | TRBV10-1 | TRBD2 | CASSESTSGRGPANEQFF | TGCGCCAGCAGTGAGTCGACAAGCGGGAGGGGGCCTGCCAATGAGCAGTTCTTC
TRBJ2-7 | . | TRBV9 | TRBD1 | CASSWGQGAVEQYF | TGTGCCAGCAGCTGGGGACAGGGGGCGGTCGAGCAGTACTTC
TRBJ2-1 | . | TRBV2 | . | CASTRLSHNEQFF | TGTGCCAGCACCCGACTTTCGCACAATGAGCAGTTCTTC
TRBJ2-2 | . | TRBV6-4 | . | CASSEFRDTGELFF | TGTGCCAGCAGTGAGTTTCGGGACACCGGGGAGCTGTTTTTT
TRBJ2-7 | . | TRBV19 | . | CASSIDSAVEQYF | TGTGCCAGTAGTATAGACAGCGCAGTGGAGCAGTACTTC
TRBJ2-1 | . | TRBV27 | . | CASSLNGFYNEQFF | TGTGCCAGCAGTTTAAACGGGTTCTACAATGAGCAGTTCTTC
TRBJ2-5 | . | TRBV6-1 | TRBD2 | CASRGRGDIETQYF | TGTGCCAGCAGGGGGCGGGGGGATATAGAGACCCAGTACTTC
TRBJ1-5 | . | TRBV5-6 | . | CASSYGRTIQPQHF | TGTGCCAGCAGCTATGGGAGGACGATTCAGCCCCAGCATTTT
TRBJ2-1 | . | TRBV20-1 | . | CSALYGEQFF | TGCAGTGCTCTTTACGGTGAGCAGTTCTTC
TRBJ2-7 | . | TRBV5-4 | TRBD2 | CASSLESGGYEQYF | TGTGCCAGCAGCTTGGAGAGCGGGGGGTACGAGCAGTACTTC
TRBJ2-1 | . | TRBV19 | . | CASSWSDRDSYNEQFF | TGTGCCAGTAGTTGGAGCGACCGGGACTCGTACAATGAGCAGTTCTTC
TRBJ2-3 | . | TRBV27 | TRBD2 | CASSLWGLAGTTDTQYF | TGTGCCAGCAGTTTATGGGGACTAGCGGGAACCACAGATACGCAGTATTTT
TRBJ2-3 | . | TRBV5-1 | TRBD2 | CASSLGLAGVSTDTQYF | TGCGCCAGCAGCTTGGGGTTAGCGGGCGTTAGCACAGATACGCAGTATTTT
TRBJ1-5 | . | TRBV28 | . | CASSLPSVKSGQPQHF | TGTGCCAGCAGTTTACCTAGTGTGAAAAGTGGACAGCCCCAGCATTTT
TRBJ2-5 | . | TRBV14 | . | CASSQDSAWETQYF | TGTGCCAGCAGCCAAGATAGTGCCTGGGAGACCCAGTACTTC
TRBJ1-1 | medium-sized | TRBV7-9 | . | CASSLGRTLTEAFF | TGTGCCAGCAGCCTCGGACGGACATTAACTGAAGCTTTCTTT
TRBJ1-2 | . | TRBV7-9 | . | CASSVPGPGDTF | TGTGCCAGCAGCGTTCCGGGACCGGGGGACACCTTC
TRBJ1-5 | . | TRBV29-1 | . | CSVAGTNSNQPQHF | TGCAGCGTTGCGGGGACCAATAGCAATCAGCCCCAGCATTTT
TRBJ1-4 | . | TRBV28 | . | CASSSLRATNEKLFF | TGTGCCAGCAGTTCGCTACGGGCAACTAATGAAAAACTGTTTTTT
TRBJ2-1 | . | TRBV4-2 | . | CASSQGQYNEQFF | TGTGCCAGCAGCCAAGGACAGTACAATGAGCAGTTCTTC
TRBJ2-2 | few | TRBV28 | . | CASSPFGGGTGELFF | TGTGCCAGCAGCCCCTTCGGGGGTGGCACCGGGGAGCTGTTTTTT
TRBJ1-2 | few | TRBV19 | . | CASSPGPLNPYGYTF | TGTGCCAGTAGTCCGGGACCGCTGAATCCCTATGGCTACACCTTC
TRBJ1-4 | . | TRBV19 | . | CASGITATNEKLFF | TGTGCCAGTGGAATCACAGCAACTAATGAAAAACTGTTTTTT
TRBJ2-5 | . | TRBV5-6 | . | CASSLVMDQETQYF | TGTGCCAGCAGCTTGGTGATGGACCAAGAGACCCAGTACTTC
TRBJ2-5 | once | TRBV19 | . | CASSRLVQETQYF | TGTGCCAGTAGTAGGTTAGTCCAAGAGACCCAGTACTTC
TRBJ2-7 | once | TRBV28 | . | CASSLWEGDEQYF | TGTGCCAGCAGTTTATGGGAAGGGGACGAGCAGTACTTC
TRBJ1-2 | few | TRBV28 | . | CASKQTENYGYTF | TGTGCCAGCAAACAGACTGAGAACTATGGCTACACCTTC
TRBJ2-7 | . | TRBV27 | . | CASSLAGVSYEQYF | TGTGCCAGCAGTTTGGCGGGCGTTTCCTACGAGCAGTACTTC
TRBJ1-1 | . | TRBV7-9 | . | CASSPTAYTEAFF | TGTGCCAGCAGCCCCACGGCATACACTGAAGCTTTCTTT
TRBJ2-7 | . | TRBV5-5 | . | CASSLGQGADEQYF | TGTGCCAGCAGCTTGGGGCAGGGCGCAGACGAGCAGTACTTC
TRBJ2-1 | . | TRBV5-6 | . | CASSFWAEEQFF | TGTGCCAGCAGCTTCTGGGCTGAGGAGCAGTTCTTC
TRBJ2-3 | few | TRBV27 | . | CASSTPGVWTSDTQYF | TGTGCCAGCAGTACACCAGGGGTTTGGACATCAGATACGCAGTATTTT
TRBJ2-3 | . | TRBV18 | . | CASSPPRGTSSTDTQYF | TGTGCCAGCTCACCACCCCGAGGGACCTCTAGCACAGATACGCAGTATTTT
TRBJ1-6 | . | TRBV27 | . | CASSLFRGSPLHF | TGTGCCAGCAGCCTCTTCCGGGGTTCACCCCTCCACTTT
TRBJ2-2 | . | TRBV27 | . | CASFGLSRELFF | TGTGCCAGCTTCGGACTTTCTAGGGAGCTGTTTTTT
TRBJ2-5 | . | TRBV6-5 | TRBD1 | CASSKTGGQETQYF | TGTGCCAGCAGTAAGACAGGGGGCCAAGAGACCCAGTACTTC
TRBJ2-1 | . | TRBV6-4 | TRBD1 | CASSYPGQGDEQFF | TGTGCCAGCAGTTATCCGGGACAGGGGGATGAGCAGTTCTTC
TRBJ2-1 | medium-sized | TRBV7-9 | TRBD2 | CASSLGGRVNEQFF | TGTGCCAGCAGCTTAGGCGGGAGGGTGAATGAGCAGTTCTTC